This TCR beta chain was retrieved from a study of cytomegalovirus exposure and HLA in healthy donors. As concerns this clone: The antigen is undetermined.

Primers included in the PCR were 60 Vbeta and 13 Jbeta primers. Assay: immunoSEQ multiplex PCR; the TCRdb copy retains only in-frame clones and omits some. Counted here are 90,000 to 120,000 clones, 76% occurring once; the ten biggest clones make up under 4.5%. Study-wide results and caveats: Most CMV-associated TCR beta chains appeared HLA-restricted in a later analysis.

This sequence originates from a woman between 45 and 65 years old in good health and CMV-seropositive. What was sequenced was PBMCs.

CDR3 loop: CASKASGALTDTQYF. CDR3 DNA: TGTGCCAGCAAGGCTAGCGGGGCCCTCACAGATACGCAGTATTTT. V is TRBV2 and J is TRBJ2-3; TRBD2 aligns across 9 bases. Germline CDR1 SNHLY, CDR2 FYNNEI. This CDR3 is built from 15 residues. The junction had 7 bases not matched to a gene; V was cut back by 7 bases and J by 2 bases.